These 9 T cell receptor beta chains came from one sample sequenced in a study of cytomegalovirus exposure and HLA in healthy donors. PCR was performed using 60 Vbeta and 13 Jbeta primers. The assay was immunoSEQ multiplex PCR, and TCRdb's table has in-frame clones only and misses some. This sample has about 120,000 clones, with roughly 80% found just once. The specimen sequenced was PBMCs. The source is a man in his forties or fifties in good health and CMV-seropositive.

This rearrangement joins TRBV19 to TRBJ1-5; 7 nucleotides align to TRBD1. Germline loops: CDR1 LNHDA, CDR2 SQIVND (reference sequence). This CDR3 contains 14 residues. The J segment lost 6 bases and the V segment lost 5 bases, leaving 7 bases of the junction unmatched. The chain's CDR3 is CASSPVSGGQPQHF. The CDR3 DNA sequence: TGTGCCAGTAGTCCGGTCTCAGGGGGTCAGCCCCAGCATTTT.

V gene TRBV19 combines with J gene TRBJ2-7, with TRBD2 matching 15 bases. There are 16 residues in the CDR3. The V segment lost 5 bases and the J segment 0 bases; nucleotides outside the gene matches: 2. From germline, CDR1 is LNHDA and CDR2 SQIVND (reference sequence). The CDR3, as DNA: TGTGCCAGTAGTGGGACTAGCGGGGGGACCTCCTACGAGCAGTACTTC. Protein product: CASSGTSGGTSYEQYF. The variable domain in full, with the rest retrieved from reference TRBV19 and TRBJ2-7, is DGGITQSPKYLFRKEGQNVTLSCEQNLNHDAMYWYRQDPGQGLRLIYYSQIVNDFQKGDIAEGYSVSREKKESFPLTVTSAQKNPTAFYLCASSGTSGGTSYEQYFGPGTRLTVT.

The genes are TRBV5-4 and TRBJ2-5, with TRBD2 matching over 11 bases. CDR3 length: 15 amino acids. V dropped 3 bases and J dropped 5; count of bases not matched to a gene: 6. Germline V gene lookup returns CDR1 SGHNT and CDR2 YYREEE (reference sequence). In nucleotides, the CDR3 is TGTGCCAGCAGCTCTCCGCTAGCGGGGGGTGAGACCCAGTACTTC. Protein product: CASSSPLAGGETQYF.

This rearrangement joins TRBV2 to TRBJ2-3, with D tentatively TRBD1 (6 bases). Trimming took off 2 bases at V and 4 bases at J, with 13 bases between the two ends. This CDR3 spans 15 amino acids. Germline CDR1 is SNHLY and CDR2 is FYNNEI. Here the CDR3 DNA reads TGTGCCAGCAGTGAATTGCAGGGGCGGGCAGATACGCAGTATTTT. It translates to CASSELQGRADTQYF.

The chain uses TRBV4-3 and TRBJ2-1; 8 bases fit TRBD2. The CDR3 consists of 15 residues. Germline assignment: CDR1 LGHNA and CDR2 YSLEER. The V and J ends lost 2 bases and 9 bases, in that order; junction bases with no gene match: 9. The CDR3, as DNA: TGCGCCAGCAGCCAAACGGGAGGGTTTGGGGCTGAGCAGTTCTTC. Its protein is CASSQTGGFGAEQFF.

On this clone: The sample contains more than one DNA sequence encoding this CDR3. The chain carries TRBV18 and TRBJ1-5; a possible D gene is TRBD1 (6 bases). Trimming removed 6 bases from V and 1 base from J, with 10 bases in between. Germline CDR1 reads KGHSH; CDR2 reads LQKENI. The CDR3 is made up of 14 amino acids. The CDR3 is CASSPGGSNQPQHF. In nucleotides, the CDR3 is TGTGCCAGCTCCCCGGGGGGCAGCAATCAGCCCCAGCATTTT.

The rearrangement links TRBV6-6 to TRBJ1-1, with TRBD1 identical over 7 bases. The CDR3 length is 13 residues. The trim removed 8 bases at V and 1 base at J, leaving 4 bases unmatched. CDR1 and CDR2 (germline): MNHNY, SVGAGI (reference sequence). The CDR3 sequence: CASQQGRNTEAFF. Here the CDR3 DNA reads TGTGCCAGCCAACAGGGGCGGAACACTGAAGCTTTCTTT.

J is TRBJ1-2 and V is TRBV5-4, with TRBD1 identical over 7 bases. Germline loops: CDR1 SGHNT, CDR2 YYREEE (reference sequence). This CDR3 is built from 15 residues. V lost 0 bases, J lost 1 base, and 3 bases stayed unmatched. DNA of the CDR3: TGTGCCAGCAGCTTGGAGGCAGGGGGTAACTATGGCTACACCTTC. As protein: CASSLEAGGNYGYTF.

The chain uses TRBV9 and TRBJ1-2; 7 nucleotides match TRBD1. V was pared by 0 bases and J by 5 bases, with 4 bases of the junction left unmatched. CDR1 is SGDLS, CDR2 YYNGEE, per germline. The CDR3 loop spans 14 amino acids. The chain's CDR3 is CASSVEQGRYGYTF. CDR3 nucleotide sequence: TGTGCCAGCAGCGTAGAACAGGGGAGGTATGGCTACACCTTC.